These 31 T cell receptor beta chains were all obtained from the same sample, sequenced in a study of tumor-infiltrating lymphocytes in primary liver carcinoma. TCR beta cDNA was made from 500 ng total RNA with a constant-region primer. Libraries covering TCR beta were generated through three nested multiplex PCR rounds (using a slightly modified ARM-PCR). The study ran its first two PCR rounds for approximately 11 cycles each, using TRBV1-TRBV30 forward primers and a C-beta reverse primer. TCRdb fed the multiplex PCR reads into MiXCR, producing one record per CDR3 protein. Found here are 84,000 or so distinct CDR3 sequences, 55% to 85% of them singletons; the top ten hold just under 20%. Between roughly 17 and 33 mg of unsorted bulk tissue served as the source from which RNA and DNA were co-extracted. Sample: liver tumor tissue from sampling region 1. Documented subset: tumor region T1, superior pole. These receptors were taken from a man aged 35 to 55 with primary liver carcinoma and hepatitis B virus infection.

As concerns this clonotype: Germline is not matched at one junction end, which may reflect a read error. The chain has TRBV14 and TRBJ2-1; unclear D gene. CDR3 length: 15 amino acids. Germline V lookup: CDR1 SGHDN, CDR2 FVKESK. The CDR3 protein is CASSQGLKSYNGQFF. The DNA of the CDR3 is TGTGCCAGCAGCCAAGGTCTTAAGTCCTACAATGGGCAGTTCTTC.

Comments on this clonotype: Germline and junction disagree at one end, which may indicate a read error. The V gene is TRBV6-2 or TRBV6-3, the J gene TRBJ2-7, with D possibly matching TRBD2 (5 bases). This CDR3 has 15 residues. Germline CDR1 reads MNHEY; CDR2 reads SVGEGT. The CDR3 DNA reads TGTGCCAGTAGTTACACTAGAGGGAGCTCCTACGAGCAGTACTTC. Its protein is CASSYTRGSSYEQYF.

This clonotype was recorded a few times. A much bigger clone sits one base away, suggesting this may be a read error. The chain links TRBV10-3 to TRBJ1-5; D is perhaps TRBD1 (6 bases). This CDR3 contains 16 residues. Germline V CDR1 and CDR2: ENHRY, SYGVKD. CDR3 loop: CTISESQGRVNQPQHF. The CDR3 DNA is TGTACCATCAGTGAGTCACAGGGAAGGGTCAATCAGCCCCAGCATTTT.

The CDR3 nucleotides read TGTGCCAGTAACTTAGGACTAACGGGGATGGAATACTTC. Translating it yields CASNLGLTGMEYF. The V call is TRBV11-2, the J call TRBJ2-7; TRBD2 might be the D (6 bases). V was clipped by 9 bases and J by 13 bases, with 25 bases between them. CDR1 and CDR2 from the germline V gene are SGHAT and FQNNGV. The CDR3 runs 13 residues.

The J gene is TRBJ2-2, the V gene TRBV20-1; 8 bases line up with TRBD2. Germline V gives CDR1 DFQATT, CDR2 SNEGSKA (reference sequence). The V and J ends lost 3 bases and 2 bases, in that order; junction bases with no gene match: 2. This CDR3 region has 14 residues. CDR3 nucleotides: TGCAGTGCTAGTAGCGGGGTAAACACCGGGGAGCTGTTTTTT. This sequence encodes CSASSGVNTGELFF.

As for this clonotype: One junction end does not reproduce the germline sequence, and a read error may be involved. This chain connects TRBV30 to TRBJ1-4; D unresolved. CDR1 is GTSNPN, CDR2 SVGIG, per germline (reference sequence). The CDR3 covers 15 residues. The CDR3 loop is CTWSVLGSSNEKLFF. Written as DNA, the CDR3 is TGTACCTGGAGTGTCCTGGGTTCAAGTAATGAAAAACTGTTTTTT.

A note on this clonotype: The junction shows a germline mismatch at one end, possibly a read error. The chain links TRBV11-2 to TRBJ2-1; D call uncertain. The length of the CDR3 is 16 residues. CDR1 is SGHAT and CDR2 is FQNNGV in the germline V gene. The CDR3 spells CVSSPKSESLYIEQFF. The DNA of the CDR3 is TGTGTCAGCAGCCCCAAGTCGGAAAGCTTGTATATTGAGCAGTTCTTC.

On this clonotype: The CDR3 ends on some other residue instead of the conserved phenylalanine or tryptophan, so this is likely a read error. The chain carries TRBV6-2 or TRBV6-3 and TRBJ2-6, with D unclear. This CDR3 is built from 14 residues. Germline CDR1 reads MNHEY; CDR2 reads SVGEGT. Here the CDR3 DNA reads TGTGCCAGCAGTTACACCTCTGGGGTCAACGTCCTGACTCAC. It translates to CASSYTSGVNVLTH.

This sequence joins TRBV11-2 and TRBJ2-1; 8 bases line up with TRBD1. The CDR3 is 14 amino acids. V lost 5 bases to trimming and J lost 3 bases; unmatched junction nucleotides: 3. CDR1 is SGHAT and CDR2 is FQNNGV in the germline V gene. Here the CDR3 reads CASSETGVYNEQFF. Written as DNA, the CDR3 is TGTGCCAGCAGCGAGACAGGGGTCTACAATGAGCAGTTCTTC.

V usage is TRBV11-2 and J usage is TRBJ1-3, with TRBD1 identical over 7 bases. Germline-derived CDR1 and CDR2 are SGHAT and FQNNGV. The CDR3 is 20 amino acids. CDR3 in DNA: TGTACCGGCAGCTTAGCTTATTACCGGGACAGAGATTCCTCTGGAAACACCATATATTTT. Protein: CTGSLAYYRDRDSSGNTIYF.

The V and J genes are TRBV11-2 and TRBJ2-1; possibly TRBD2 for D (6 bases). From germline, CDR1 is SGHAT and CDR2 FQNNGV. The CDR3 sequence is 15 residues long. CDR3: CVSVLGDLGGHEQFF. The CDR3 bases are TGTGTTAGCGTACTAGGGGACCTCGGGGGACATGAGCAGTTCTTC.

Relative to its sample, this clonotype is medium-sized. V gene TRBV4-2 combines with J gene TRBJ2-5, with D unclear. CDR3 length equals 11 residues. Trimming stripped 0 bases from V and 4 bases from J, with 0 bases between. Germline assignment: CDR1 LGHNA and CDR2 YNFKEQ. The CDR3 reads CASSQEETQYF. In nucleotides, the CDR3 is TGTGCCAGCAGCCAAGAAGAGACCCAGTACTTC.

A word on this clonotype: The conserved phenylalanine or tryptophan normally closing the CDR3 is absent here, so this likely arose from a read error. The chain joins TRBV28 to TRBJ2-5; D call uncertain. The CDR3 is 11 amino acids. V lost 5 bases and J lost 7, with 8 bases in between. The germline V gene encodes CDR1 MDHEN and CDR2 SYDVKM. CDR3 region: CASSLKLTQYL. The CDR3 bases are TGTGCCAGCAGTCTAAAGCTGACCCAGTACCTC.

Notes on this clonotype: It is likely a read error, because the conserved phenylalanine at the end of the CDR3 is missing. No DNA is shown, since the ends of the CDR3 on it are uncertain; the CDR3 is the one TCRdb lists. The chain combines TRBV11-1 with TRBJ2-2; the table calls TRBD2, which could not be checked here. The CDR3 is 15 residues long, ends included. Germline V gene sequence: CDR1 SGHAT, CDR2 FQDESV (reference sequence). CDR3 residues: CASRAEGLNTGELFI.

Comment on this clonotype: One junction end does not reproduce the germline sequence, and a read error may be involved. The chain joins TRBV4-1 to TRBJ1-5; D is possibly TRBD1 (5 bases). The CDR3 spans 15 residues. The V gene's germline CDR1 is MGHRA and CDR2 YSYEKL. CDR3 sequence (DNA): TGCGTCAGCAGCCAAGATATCGCAGGGTGCCAGCCCCAGCATTTT. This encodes CVSSQDIAGCQPQHF.

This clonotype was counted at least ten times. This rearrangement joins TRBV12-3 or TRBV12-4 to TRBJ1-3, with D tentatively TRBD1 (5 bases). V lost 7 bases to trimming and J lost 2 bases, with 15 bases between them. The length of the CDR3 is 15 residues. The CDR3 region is CASTTGAATGNTIYF. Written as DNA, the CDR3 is TGTGCCAGCACGACCGGGGCAGCGACTGGAAACACCATATATTTT.

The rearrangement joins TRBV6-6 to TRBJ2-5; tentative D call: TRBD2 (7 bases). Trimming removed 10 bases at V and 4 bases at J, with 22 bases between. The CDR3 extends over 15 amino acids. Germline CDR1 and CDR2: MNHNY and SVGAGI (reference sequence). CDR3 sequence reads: CANTPLREGGETQYF. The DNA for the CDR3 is TGTGCCAACACCCCATTAAGGGAGGGGGGAGAGACCCAGTACTTC.

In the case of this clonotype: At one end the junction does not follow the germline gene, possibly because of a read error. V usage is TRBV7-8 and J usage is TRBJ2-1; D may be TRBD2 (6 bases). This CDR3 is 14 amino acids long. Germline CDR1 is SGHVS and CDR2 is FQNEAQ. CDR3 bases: TGTTCCAGCAGCTTAGCGGAGGCCTACAATGAGCAGCTCTTC. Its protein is CSSSLAEAYNEQLF.

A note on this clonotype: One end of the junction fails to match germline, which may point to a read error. The CDR3 sequence is CANSMGLAGGVDNEQSF. The CDR3 nucleotides read TGTGCTAACAGCATGGGACTAGCGGGAGGAGTTGACAATGAGCAGTCCTTC. V usage is TRBV11-1 and J usage is TRBJ2-1; 15 bases fit TRBD2. The CDR3 length is 17 residues. Germline lookup yields CDR1 SGHAT and CDR2 FQDESV (reference sequence).

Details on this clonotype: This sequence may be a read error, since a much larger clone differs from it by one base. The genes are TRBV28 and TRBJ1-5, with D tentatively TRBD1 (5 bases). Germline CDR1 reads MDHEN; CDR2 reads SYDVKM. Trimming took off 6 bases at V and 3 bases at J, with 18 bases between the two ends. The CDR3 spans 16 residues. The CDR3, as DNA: TGTGCCAGCAGGATGACAGTGGGCTTTAACAATCAGCCCCAGCATTTT. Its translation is CASRMTVGFNNQPQHF.

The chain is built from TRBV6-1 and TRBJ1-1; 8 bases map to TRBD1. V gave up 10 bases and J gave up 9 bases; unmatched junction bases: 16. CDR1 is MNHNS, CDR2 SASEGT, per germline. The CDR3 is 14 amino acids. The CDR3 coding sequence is TGTGCCATCAACGATATGACAGGGGCCCCTAAAGCTTTCTTT. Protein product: CAINDMTGAPKAFF.

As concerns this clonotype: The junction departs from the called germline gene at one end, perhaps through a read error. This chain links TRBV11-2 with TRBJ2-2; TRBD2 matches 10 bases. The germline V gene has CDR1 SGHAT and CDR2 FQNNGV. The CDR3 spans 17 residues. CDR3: CASSGGLADRITGELVF. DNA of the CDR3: TGTGCCAGCAGCGGAGGACTAGCGGACCGGATCACCGGGGAGCTGGTTTTT.

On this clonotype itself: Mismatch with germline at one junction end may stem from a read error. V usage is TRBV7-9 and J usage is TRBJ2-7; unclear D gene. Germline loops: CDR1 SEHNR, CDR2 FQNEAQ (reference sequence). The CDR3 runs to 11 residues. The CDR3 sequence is CAGSPQEEQYF. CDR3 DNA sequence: TGTGCCGGCAGCCCCCAGGAGGAGCAGTACTTC. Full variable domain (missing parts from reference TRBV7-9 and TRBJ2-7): DTGVSQNPRHKITKRGQNVTFRCDPISEHNRLYWYRQTLGQGPEFLTYFQNEAQLEKSRLLSDRFSAERPKGSFSTLEIQRTEQGDSAMYLCAGSPQEEQYFGPGTRLTVT.

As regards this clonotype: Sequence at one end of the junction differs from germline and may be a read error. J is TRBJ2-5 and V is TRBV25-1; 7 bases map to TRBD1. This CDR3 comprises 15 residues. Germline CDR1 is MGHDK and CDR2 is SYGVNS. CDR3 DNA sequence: TGTGCCAGCGCCCCAGACAGGGATGGTTGGGAGACCCTGTACTTC. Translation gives CASAPDRDGWETLYF.

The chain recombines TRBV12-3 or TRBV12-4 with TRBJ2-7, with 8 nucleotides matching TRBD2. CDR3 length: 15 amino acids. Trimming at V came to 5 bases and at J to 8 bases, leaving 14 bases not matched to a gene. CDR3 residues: CASSVLGRALEKQYF. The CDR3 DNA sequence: TGTGCCAGCAGTGTTCTCGGGAGGGCCTTGGAAAAGCAGTACTTC.

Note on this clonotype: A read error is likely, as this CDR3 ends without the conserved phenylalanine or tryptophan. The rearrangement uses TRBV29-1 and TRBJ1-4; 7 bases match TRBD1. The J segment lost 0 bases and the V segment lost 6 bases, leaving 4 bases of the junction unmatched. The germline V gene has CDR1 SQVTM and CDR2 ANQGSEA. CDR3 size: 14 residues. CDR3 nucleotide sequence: TGCAGCGTGAGGACAGGTGCAACTAATGAAAAACTGTTTTAT. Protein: CSVRTGATNEKLFY.

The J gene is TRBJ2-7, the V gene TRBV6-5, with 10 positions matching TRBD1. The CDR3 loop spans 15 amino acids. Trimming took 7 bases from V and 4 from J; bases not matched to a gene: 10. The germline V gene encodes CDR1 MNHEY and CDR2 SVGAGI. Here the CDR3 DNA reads TGTGCCAGCAATATAGGGGACAGGGGCTCGTACGAGCAGTACTTC. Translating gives CASNIGDRGSYEQYF.

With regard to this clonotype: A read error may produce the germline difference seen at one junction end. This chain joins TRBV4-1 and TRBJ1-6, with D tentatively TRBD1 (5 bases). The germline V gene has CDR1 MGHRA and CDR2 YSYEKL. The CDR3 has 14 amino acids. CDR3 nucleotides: TGCACCAGCAGCCCAGAGGGGAGGAACTCACCCCTCCACTTC. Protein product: CTSSPEGRNSPLHF.

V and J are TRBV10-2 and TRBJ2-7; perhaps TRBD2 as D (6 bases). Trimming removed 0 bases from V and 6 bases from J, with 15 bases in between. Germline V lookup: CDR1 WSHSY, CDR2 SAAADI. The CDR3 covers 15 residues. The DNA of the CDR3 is TGCGCCAGCAGTGAGTCTTCCTCGACGACTAGCGAGCAGTACTTC. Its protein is CASSESSSTTSEQYF.

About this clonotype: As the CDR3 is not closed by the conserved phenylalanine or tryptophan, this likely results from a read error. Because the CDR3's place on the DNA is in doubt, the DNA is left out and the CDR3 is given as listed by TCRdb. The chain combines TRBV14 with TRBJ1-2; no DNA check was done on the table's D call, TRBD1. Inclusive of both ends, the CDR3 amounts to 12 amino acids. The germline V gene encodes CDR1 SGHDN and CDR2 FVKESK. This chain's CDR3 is CASSHARTVLTL.

In nucleotides, the CDR3 is TGTGCCAGCAGTGCCCGACCGAACACTGAAGCTTTCTTT. Encoded protein: CASSARPNTEAFF. V and J are TRBV6-1 and TRBJ1-1; D not certain. The V gene's germline CDR1 is MNHNS and CDR2 SASEGT. This CDR3 has 13 amino acids. The ends were cut back, 4 bases at V and 1 base at J, with 7 bases in the middle.